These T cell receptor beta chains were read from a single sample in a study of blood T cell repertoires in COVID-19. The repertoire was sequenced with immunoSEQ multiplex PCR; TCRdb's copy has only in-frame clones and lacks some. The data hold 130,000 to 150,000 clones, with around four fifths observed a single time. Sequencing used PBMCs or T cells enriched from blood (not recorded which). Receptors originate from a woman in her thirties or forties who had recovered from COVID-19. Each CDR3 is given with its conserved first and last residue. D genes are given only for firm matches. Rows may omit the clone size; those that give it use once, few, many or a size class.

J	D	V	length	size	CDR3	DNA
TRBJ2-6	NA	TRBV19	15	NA	CASTIQDSGANVLTF	TGTGCCAGTACCATTCAGGACTCTGGGGCCAACGTCCTGACTTTC
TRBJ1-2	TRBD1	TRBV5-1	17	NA	CASSLAVHRGSNDGYTF	TGCGCCAGCAGCTTAGCGGTTCACAGGGGTAGTAACGATGGCTACACCTTC
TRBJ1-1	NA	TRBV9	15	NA	CASSVGPGGYTEAFF	TGTGCCAGCAGCGTAGGACCGGGGGGATACACTGAAGCTTTCTTT
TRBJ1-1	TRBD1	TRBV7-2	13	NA	CASSLVPDREAFF	TGTGCCAGCAGCTTAGTACCGGACAGGGAAGCTTTCTTT
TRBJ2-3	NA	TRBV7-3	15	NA	CASSLNGVSTDTQYF	TGTGCCAGCAGCTTAAACGGGGTTAGCACAGATACGCAGTATTTT
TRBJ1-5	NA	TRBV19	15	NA	CASSMLGARNQPQHF	TGTGCCAGTAGTATGTTGGGGGCACGTAATCAGCCCCAGCATTTT
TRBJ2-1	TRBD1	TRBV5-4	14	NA	CASSLGQGANEQFF	TGTGCCAGCAGCTTGGGACAGGGGGCCAATGAGCAGTTCTTC
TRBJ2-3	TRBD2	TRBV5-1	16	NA	CASKEGRVASTDTQYF	TGCGCCAGCAAAGAAGGGAGGGTGGCTAGCACAGATACGCAGTATTTT
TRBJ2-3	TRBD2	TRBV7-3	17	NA	CASSLNAIAGVTDTQYF	TGTGCCAGCAGCTTAAACGCTATCGCGGGGGTCACAGATACGCAGTATTTT
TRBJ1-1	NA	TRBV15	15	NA	CATSRDGGVNTEAFF	TGTGCCACCAGCAGAGATGGAGGGGTGAACACTGAAGCTTTCTTT
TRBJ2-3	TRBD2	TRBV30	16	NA	CAWSVPISGGGDTQYF	TGTGCCTGGAGTGTACCGATTAGCGGGGGGGGTGATACGCAGTATTTT
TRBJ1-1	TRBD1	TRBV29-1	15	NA	CSVLNGTGWDTEAFF	TGCAGCGTTCTGAACGGGACAGGGTGGGACACTGAAGCTTTCTTT
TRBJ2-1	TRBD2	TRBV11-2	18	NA	CASSLETGLAGANNEQFF	TGTGCCAGCAGCTTAGAGACCGGACTAGCGGGAGCCAACAATGAGCAGTTCTTC
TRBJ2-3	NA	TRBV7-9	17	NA	CASSQGDGGVPTDTQYF	TGTGCCAGCAGCCAAGGGGATGGCGGGGTTCCGACAGATACGCAGTATTTT
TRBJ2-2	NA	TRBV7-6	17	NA	CASSDPLASPKTGELFF	TGTGCCAGCAGCGATCCCCTAGCGAGTCCGAAAACCGGGGAGCTGTTTTTT
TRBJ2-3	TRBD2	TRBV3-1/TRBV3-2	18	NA	CASSQERGGRLSTDTQYF	TGTGCCAGCAGCCAGGAGCGGGGGGGCCGGTTAAGCACAGATACGCAGTATTTT
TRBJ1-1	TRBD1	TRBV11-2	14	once	CASRWGDSNTEAFF	TGTGCCAGCAGATGGGGGGACAGCAACACTGAAGCTTTCTTT
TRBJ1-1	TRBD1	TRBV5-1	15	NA	CASSLGTGKSTEAFF	TGCGCCAGCAGCTTGGGGACAGGGAAGTCCACTGAAGCTTTCTTT
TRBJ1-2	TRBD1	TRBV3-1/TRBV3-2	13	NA	CASSRQGYYGYTF	TGTGCCAGCAGCCGACAGGGGTACTATGGCTACACCTTC
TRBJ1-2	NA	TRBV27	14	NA	CASSSQGFNYGYTF	TGTGCCAGCAGTTCCCAGGGGTTTAACTATGGCTACACCTTC
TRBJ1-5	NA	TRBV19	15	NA	CASSIEGGSNQPQHF	TGTGCCAGTAGTATAGAGGGCGGGAGCAATCAGCCCCAGCATTTT
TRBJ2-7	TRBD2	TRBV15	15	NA	CATSYDSGSSYEQYF	TGTGCCACCAGCTACGATAGCGGGAGCTCCTACGAGCAGTACTTC
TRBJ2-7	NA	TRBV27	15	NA	CASSLRQGRAYEQYF	TGTGCCAGCAGTCTCCGACAGGGGAGGGCCTACGAGCAGTACTTC
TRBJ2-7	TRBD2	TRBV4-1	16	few	CASSQEFSGSSYEQYF	TGCGCCAGCAGCCAAGAGTTCAGCGGGAGCTCCTACGAGCAGTACTTC